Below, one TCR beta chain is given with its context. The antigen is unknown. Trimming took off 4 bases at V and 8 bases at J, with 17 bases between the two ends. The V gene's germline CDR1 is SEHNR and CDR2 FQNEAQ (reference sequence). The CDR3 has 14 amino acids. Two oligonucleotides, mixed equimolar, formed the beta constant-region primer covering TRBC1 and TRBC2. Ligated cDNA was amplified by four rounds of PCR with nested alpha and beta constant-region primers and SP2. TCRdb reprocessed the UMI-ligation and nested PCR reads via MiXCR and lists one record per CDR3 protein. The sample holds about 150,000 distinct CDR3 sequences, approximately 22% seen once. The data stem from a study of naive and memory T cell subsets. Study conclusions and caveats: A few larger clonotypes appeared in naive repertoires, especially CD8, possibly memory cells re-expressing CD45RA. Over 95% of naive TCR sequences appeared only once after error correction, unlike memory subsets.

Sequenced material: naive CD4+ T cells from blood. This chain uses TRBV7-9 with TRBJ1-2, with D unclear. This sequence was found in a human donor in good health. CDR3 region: CASSSVVGFTGYTF. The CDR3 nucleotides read TGTGCCAGCAGCTCCGTCGTGGGCTTCACCGGCTACACCTTC.